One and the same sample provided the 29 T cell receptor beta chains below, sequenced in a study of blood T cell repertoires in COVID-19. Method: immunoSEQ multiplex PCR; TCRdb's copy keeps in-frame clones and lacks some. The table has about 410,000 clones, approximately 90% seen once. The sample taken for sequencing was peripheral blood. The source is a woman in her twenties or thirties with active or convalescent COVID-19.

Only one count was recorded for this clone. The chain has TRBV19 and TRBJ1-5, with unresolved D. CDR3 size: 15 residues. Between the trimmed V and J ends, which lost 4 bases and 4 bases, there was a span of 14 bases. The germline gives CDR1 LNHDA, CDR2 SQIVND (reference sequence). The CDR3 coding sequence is TGTGCCAGTAGTAAGGGAGTCAGTTCTAATCAGCCCCAGCATTTT. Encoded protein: CASSKGVSSNQPQHF.

As DNA, the CDR3 is TGTGCCAGCAGCACCGGACTAGCGGTCACAGATACGCAGTATTTT. It yields the protein CASSTGLAVTDTQYF. V usage is TRBV7-9 and J usage is TRBJ2-3; 10 nucleotides match TRBD2. The trim removed 5 bases at V and 2 bases at J, leaving 4 bases unmatched. The CDR3 sequence is 15 residues long. Germline values: CDR1 SEHNR, CDR2 FQNEAQ (reference sequence). Supplemented by reference TRBV7-9 and TRBJ2-3, the full variable domain reads DTGVSQNPRHKITKRGQNVTFRCDPISEHNRLYWYRQTLGQGPEFLTYFQNEAQLEKSRLLSDRFSAERPKGSFSTLEIQRTEQGDSAMYLCASSTGLAVTDTQYFGPGTRLTVL.

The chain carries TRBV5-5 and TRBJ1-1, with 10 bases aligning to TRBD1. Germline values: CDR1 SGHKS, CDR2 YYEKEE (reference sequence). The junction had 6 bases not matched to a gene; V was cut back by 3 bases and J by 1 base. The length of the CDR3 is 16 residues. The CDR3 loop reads CASSYGTGVENTEAFF. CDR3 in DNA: TGTGCCAGCAGCTATGGGACAGGGGTCGAGAACACTGAAGCTTTCTTT.

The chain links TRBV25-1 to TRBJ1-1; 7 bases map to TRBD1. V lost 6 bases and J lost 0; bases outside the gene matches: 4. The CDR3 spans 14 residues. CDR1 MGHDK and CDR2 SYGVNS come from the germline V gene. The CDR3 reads CASSHRGMNTEAFF. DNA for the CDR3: TGTGCCAGCAGCCACAGGGGAATGAACACTGAAGCTTTCTTT.

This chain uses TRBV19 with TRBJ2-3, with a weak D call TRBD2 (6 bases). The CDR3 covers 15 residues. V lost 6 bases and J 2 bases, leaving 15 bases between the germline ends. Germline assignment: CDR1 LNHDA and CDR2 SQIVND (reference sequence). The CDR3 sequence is CASRRVAGFTDTQYF. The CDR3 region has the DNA TGTGCCAGTAGACGCGTTGCGGGGTTCACAGATACGCAGTATTTT. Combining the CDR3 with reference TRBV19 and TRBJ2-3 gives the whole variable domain DGGITQSPKYLFRKEGQNVTLSCEQNLNHDAMYWYRQDPGQGLRLIYYSQIVNDFQKGDIAEGYSVSREKKESFPLTVTSAQKNPTAFYLCASRRVAGFTDTQYFGPGTRLTVL.

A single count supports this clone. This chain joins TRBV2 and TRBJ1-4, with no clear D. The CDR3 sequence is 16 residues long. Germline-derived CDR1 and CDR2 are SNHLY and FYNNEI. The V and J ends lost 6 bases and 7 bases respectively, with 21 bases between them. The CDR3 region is CASSGIAPAGVEKLFF. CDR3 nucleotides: TGTGCCAGCAGCGGAATCGCGCCAGCCGGGGTTGAAAAACTGTTTTTT.

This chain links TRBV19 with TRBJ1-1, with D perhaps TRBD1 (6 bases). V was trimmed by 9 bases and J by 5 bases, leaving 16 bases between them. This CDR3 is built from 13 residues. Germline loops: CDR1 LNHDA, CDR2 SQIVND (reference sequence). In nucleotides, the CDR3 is TGTGCCAGCACACAGGGAACCTGGACTGAAGCTTTCTTT. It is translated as CASTQGTWTEAFF.

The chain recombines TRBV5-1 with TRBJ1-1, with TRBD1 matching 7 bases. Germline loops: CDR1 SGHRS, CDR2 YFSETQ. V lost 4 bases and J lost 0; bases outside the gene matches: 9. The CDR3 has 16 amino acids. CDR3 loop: CASSRQGQTMNTEAFF. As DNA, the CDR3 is TGCGCCAGCAGCCGCCAGGGACAGACTATGAACACTGAAGCTTTCTTT.

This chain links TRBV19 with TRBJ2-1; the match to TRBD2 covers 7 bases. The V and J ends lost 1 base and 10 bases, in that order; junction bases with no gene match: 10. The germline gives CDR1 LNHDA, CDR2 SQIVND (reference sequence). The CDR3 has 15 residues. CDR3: CASSIGGRDFREQFF. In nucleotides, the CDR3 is TGTGCCAGTAGTATAGGTGGGAGGGACTTTCGGGAGCAGTTCTTC.

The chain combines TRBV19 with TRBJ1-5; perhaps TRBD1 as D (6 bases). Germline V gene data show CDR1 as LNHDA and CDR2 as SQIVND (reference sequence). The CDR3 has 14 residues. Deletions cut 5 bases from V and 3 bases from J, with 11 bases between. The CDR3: CASSLGAVNQPQHF. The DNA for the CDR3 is TGTGCCAGTAGTCTGGGGGCCGTCAATCAGCCCCAGCATTTT.

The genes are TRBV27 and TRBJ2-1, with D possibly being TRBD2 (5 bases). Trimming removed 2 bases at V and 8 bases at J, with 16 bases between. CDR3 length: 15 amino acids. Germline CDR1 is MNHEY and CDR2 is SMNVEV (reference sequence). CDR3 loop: CASSLRGIGSDEQFF. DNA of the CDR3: TGTGCCAGCAGTTTACGAGGGATCGGTTCGGATGAGCAGTTCTTC.

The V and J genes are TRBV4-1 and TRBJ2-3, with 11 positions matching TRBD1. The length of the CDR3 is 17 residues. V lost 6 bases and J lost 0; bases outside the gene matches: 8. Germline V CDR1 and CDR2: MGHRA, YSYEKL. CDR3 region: CASRGTGGPHSTDTQYF. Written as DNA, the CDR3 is TGCGCCAGCAGAGGGACAGGGGGACCTCATAGCACAGATACGCAGTATTTT.

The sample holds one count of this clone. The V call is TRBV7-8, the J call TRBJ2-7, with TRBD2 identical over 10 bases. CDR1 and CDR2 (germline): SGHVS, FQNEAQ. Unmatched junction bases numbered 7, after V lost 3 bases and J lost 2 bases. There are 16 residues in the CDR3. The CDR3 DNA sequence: TGTGCCAGCAGCTTTACCGGGACTAGCGTACCCTACGAGCAGTACTTC. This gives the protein CASSFTGTSVPYEQYF.

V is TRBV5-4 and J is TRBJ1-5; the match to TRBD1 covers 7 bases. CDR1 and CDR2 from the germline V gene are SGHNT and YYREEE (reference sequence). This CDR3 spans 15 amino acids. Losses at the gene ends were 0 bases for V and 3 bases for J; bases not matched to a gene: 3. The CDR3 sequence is CASSLGGQNNQPQHF. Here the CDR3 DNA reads TGTGCCAGCAGCTTGGGGGGACAGAACAATCAGCCCCAGCATTTT.

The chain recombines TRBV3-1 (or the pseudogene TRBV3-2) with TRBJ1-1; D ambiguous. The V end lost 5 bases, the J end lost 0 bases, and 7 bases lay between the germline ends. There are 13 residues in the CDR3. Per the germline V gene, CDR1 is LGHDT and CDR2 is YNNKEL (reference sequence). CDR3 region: CASSLSMNTEAFF. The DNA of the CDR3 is TGTGCCAGCAGCTTGAGTATGAACACTGAAGCTTTCTTT.

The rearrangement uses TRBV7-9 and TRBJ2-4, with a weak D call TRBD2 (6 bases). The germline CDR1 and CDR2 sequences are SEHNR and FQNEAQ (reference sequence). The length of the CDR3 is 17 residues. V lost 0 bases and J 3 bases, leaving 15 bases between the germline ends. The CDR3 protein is CASSLAGLTAGKNIQYF. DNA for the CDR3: TGTGCCAGCAGCTTAGCAGGACTAACGGCAGGCAAAAACATTCAGTACTTC. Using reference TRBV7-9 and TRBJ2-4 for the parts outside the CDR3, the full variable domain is DTGVSQNPRHKITKRGQNVTFRCDPISEHNRLYWYRQTLGQGPEFLTYFQNEAQLEKSRLLSDRFSAERPKGSFSTLEIQRTEQGDSAMYLCASSLAGLTAGKNIQYFGAGTRLSVL.

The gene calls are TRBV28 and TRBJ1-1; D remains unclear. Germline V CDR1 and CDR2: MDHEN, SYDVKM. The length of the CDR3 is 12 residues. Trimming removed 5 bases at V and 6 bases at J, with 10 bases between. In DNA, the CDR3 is TGTGCCAGCAGTCCTCTAGCGCCTGAAGCTTTCTTT. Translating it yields CASSPLAPEAFF.

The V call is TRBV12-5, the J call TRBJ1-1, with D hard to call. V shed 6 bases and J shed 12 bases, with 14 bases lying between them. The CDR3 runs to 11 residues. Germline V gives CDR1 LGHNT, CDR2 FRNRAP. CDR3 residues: CASGSLRLTFF. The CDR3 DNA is TGTGCTAGTGGCAGTTTAAGATTGACTTTCTTT.

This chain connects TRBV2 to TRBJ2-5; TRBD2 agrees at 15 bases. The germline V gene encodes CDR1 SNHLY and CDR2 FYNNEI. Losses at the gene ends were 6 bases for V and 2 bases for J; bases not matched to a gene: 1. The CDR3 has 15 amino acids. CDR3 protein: CASRGTSGGQETQYF. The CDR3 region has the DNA TGTGCCAGCAGGGGGACTAGCGGGGGGCAAGAGACCCAGTACTTC.

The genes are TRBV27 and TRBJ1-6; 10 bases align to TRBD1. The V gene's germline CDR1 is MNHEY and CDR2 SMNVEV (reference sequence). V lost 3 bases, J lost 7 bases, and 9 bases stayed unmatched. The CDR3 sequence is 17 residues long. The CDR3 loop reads CASSFLHGTGVNSPLHF. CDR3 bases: TGTGCCAGCAGTTTCCTCCACGGGACAGGGGTGAATTCACCCCTCCACTTT.

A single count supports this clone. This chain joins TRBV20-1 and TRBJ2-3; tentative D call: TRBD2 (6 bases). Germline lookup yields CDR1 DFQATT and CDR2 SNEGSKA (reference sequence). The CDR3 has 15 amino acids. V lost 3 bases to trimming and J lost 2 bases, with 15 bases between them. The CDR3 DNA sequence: TGCAGTGCTAGTGACGGCGGGACCTACACAGATACGCAGTATTTT. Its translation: CSASDGGTYTDTQYF.

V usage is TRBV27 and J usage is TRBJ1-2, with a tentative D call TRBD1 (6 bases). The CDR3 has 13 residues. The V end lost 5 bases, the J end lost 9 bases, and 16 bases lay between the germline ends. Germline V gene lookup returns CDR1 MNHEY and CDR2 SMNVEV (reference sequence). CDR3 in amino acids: CASSPNRVVSYTF. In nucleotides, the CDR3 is TGTGCCAGCAGTCCGAACAGGGTGGTAAGCTACACCTTC.

The CDR3 here is CASSPSTGNYEQYF. The CDR3 DNA reads TGTGCCAGCTCACCAAGTACAGGAAACTACGAGCAGTACTTC. V usage is TRBV18 and J usage is TRBJ2-7, with D tentatively TRBD1 (5 bases). V shed 2 bases and J shed 3 bases, with 11 bases lying between them. Germline V gives CDR1 KGHSH, CDR2 LQKENI. The CDR3 runs 14 residues.

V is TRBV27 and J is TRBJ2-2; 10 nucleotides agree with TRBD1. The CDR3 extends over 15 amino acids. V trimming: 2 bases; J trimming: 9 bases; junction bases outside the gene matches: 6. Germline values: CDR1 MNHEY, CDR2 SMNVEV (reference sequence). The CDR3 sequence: CASSLMGQGNRELFF. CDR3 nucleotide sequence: TGTGCCAGCAGTTTAATGGGACAGGGGAATCGGGAGCTGTTTTTT.

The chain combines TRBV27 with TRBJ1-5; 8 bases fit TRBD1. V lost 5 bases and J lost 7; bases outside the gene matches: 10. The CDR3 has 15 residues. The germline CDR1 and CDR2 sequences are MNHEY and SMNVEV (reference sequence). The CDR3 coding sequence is TGTGCCAGCAGTGGATCAGGGGGCGCAGGGCAGCCCCAGCATTTT. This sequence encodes CASSGSGGAGQPQHF.

The CDR3 sequence is CASRLGEGAQTEAFF. The CDR3 nucleotides are TGTGCAAGTCGCTTAGGCGAGGGGGCTCAAACTGAAGCTTTCTTT. V usage is TRBV12-2 and J usage is TRBJ1-1; the table's D call of TRBD1 was not tested on the DNA. TRBV12-2 has pseudogene status. This CDR3 spans 15 amino acids.

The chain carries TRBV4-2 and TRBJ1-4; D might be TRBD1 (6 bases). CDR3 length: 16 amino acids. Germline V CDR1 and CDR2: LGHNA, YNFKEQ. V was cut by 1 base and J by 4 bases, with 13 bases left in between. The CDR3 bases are TGTGCCAGCAGCCAAGCCACTTCCAGGGGTAATGAAAAACTGTTTTTT. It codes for CASSQATSRGNEKLFF.

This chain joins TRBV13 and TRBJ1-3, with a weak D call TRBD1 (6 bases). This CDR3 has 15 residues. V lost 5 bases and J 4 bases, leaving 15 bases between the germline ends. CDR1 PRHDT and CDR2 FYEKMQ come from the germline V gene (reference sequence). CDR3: CASSQAGELGNTIYF. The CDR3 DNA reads TGTGCCAGCAGCCAAGCAGGGGAACTCGGAAACACCATATATTTT.

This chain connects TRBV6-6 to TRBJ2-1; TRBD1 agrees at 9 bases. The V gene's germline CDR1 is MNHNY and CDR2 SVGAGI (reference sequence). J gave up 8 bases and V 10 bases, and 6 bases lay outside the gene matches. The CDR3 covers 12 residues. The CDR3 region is CAMGTGRDEQFF. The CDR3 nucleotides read TGTGCCATGGGGACAGGGAGGGATGAGCAGTTCTTC.